This T cell receptor beta chain was sequenced for a study of blood T cell repertoires in COVID-19. Study information: Acute and convalescent COVID-19 specimens originated in the United States, Italy and Spain. T cells, B-cell-depleted T cells, or PBMCs provided the cDNA or gDNA that served as material.

Germline CDR1 and CDR2: SQVTM and ANQGSEA. Between the trimmed V and J ends, which lost 3 bases and 4 bases, there was a span of 9 bases. CDR3 length equals 12 residues. As handled by the study authors: Amplification of reference gene primers provided the estimated nucleated cell counts. TCRdb keeps only in-frame clones here, not all; method: immunoSEQ multiplex PCR. From that table come the V and J calls and clone size; the DNA was used to work out D and trimming. The sample contains 88,000 or so clones, more than 75% of which appear only once. Material: peripheral blood. This chain links TRBV29-1 with TRBJ2-5, with D maybe TRBD2 (6 bases). The origin of this receptor is a human donor in a cohort sampled during active COVID-19. The DNA for the CDR3 is TGCAGCGTTGACGGGGGATTAGAGACCCAGTACTTC. It specifies CSVDGGLETQYF.